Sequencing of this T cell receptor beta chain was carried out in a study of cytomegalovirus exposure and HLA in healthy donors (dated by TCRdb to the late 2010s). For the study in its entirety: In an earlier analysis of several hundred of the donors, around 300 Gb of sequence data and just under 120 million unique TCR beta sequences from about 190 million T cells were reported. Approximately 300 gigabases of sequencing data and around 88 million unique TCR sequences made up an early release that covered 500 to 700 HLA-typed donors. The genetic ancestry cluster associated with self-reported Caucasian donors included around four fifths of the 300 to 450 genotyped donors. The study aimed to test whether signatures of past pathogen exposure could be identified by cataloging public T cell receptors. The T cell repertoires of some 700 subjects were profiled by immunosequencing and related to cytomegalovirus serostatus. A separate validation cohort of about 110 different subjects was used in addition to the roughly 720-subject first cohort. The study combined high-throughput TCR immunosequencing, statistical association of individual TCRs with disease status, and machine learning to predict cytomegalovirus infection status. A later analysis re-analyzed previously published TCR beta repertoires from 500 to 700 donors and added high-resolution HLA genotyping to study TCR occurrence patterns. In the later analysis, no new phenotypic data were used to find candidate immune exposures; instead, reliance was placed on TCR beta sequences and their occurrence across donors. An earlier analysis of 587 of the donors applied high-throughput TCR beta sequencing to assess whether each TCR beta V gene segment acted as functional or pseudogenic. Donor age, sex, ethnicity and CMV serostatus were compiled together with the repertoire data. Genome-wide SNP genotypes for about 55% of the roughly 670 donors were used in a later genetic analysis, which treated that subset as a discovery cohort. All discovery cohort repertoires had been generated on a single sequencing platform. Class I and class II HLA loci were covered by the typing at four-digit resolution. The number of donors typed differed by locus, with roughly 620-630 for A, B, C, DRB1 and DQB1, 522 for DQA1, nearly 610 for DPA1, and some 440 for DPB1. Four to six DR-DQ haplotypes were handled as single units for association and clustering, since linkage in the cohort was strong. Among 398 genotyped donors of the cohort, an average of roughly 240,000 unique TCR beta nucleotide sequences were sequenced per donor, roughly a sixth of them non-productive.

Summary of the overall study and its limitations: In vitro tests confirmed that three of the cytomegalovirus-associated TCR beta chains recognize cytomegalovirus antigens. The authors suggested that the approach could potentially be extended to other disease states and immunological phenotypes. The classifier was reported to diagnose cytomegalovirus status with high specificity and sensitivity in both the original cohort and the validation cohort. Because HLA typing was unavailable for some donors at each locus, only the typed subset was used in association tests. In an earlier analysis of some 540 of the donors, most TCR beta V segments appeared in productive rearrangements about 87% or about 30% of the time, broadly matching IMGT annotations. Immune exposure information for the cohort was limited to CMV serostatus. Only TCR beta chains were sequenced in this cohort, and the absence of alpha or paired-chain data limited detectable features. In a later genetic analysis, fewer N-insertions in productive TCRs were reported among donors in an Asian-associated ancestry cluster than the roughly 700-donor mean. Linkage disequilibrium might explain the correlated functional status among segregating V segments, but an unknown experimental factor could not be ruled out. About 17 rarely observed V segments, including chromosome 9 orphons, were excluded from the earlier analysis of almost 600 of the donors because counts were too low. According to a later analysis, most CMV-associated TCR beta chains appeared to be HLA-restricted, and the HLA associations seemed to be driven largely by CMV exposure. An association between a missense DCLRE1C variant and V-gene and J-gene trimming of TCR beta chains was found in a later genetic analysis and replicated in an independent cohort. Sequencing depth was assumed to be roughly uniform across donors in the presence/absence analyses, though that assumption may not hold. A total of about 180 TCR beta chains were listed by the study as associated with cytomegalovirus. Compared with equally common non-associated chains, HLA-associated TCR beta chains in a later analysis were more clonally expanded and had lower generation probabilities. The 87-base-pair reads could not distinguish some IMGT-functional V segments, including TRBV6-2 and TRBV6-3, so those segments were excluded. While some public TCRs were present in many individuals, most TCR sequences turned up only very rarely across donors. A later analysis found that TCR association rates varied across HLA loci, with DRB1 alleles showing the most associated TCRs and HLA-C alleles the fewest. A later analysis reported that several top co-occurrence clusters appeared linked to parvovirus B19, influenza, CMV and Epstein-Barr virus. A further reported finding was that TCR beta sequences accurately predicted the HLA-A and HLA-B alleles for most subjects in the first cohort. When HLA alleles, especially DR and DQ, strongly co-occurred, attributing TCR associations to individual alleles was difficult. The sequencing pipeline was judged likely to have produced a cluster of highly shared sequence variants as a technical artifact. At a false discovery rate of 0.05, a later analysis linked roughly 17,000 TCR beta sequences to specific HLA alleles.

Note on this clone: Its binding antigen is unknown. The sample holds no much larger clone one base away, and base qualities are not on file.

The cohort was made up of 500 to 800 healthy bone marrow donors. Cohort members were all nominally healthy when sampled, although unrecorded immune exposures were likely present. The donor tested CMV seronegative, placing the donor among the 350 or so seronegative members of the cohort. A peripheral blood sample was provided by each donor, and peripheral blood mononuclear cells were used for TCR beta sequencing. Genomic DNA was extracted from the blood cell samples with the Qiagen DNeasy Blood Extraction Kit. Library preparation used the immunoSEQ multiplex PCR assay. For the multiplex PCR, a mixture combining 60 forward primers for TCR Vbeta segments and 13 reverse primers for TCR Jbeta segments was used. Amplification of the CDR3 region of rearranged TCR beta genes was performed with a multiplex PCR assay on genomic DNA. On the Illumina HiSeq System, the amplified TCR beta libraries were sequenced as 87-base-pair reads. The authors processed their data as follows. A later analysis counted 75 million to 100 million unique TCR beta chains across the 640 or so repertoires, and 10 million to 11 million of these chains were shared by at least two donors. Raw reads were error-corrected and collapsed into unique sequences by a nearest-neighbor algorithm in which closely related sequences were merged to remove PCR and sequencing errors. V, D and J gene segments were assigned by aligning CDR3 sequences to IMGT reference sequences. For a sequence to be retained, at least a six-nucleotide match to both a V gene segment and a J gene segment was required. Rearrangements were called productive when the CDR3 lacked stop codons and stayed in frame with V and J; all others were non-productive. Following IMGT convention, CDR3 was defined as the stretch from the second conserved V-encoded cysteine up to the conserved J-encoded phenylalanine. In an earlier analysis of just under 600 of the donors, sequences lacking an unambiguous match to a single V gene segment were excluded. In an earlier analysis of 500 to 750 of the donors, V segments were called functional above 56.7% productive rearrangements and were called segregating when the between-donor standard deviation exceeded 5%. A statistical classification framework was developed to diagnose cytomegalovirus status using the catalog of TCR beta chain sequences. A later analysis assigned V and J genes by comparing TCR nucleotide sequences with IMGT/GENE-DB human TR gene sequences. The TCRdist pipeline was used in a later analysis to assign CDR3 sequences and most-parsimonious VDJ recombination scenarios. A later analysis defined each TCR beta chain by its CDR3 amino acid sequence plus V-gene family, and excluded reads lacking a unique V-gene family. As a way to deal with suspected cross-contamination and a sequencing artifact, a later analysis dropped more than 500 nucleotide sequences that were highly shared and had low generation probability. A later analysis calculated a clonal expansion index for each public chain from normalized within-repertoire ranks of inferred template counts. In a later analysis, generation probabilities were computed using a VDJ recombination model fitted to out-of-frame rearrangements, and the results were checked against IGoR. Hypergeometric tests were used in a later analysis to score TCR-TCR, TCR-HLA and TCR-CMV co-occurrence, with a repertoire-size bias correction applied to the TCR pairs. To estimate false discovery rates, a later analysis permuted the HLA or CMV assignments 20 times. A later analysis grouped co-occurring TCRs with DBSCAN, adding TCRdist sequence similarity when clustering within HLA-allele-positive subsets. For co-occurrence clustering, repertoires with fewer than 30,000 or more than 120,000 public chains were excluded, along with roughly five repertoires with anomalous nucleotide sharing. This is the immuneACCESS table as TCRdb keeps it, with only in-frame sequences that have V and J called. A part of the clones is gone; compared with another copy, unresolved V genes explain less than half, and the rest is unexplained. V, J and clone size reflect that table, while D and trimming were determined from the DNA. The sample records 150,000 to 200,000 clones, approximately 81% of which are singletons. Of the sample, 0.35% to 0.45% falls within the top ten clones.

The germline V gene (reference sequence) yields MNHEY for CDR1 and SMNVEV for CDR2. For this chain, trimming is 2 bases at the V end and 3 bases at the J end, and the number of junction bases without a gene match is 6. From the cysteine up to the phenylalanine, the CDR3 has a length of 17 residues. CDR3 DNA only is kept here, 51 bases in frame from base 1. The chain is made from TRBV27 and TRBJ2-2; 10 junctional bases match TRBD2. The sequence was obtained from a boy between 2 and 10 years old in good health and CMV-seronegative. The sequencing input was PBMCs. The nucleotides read TGTGCCAGCAGTTTAGTTAGCGGGAGGCCCTACACCGGGGAGCTGTTTTTT. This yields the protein CASSLVSGRPYTGELFF.